This TCR beta chain stems from a study of T cell repertoires in cytomegalovirus infection (dated by TCRdb to between 2018 and 2021). Study-level background: Recently identified HLA-C-restricted CMV epitopes, whose presentation resists viral immunomodulation, were targeted by peptide stimulations together with well-studied HLA-B-restricted epitopes. The HLA type of each donor mattered for the analysis, because public TCR beta signatures pointed to carriage of CMV infection along with the matching HLA type. On the study overall, not on this receptor specifically: The ex vivo response was dominated by HLA-C-restricted CMV-specific TCR beta clonotypes, which also provided the single most frequent clonotype in two of eight donors. In both this cohort and an independent cohort of some 350 donors, the cumulative frequency of public TCR beta family members distinguished carriers of CMV infection plus the relevant HLA type.

The treatment or condition label, as the study defines it: in vitro stimulation with specific CMV peptide epitopes to enrich CMV-specific T cells. This sample was sequenced with an Illumina HiSeq 1500. The raw public data were reprocessed by TCRdb itself: fastp quality trimming at Q25, MiXCR clonotype calling, in-frame beta chains only. Identical CDR3 protein sequences are pooled into one entry, listed with their most common genes and DNA. The sample table records around 570,000 distinct CDR3 sequences; just under 40% of these occur just once. The ten largest clones capture about half of the sample. The CDR3 contains 16 residues, cysteine and phenylalanine counted. Of the read, only the CDR3 DNA is kept; its 48 bases are in frame from base 1. CDR1 and CDR2 are drawn from the germline V gene: SGHVT, SQSDAQ. Germline trimming: 5 bases from V, 2 bases from J; junction bases outside gene matches: 9. In the case of this clonotype: Its antigen specificity is not known. Base qualities were left out, and no much larger clone turns up one base away.

This clonotype originated in a human donor in good health (CMV status not recorded). Some clones in this sample may be carry-over from other donors' samples. Recombination connected TRBV7-4 to TRBJ2-5, with 9 middle bases fitting TRBD2. The sequencing here drew on cultured PBMCs, taken from culture after CMV antigen stimulation. The nucleotide sequence is given as TGTGCCAGCAGCCTGTCAGCGGGGGGACTACAAGAGACCCAGTACTTC. Translated, this gives CASSLSAGGLQETQYF.